This T cell receptor (beta chain) is from a study of CD8+ T cells in alopecia areata. Study observations and caveats: Scalp sample sequencing also detects resident alphabeta T cells of normal skin. Lesional scalp exceeded normal scalp in clonality, especially in alopecia totalis/universalis. Patients showed less clear TCR sequence sharing than mice, possibly partly because of HLA diversity.

As for this clone: The antigen is not known.

Sequencing relied on a cDNA template that was reverse transcribed from extracted RNA. The table came from immunoSEQ multiplex PCR; TCRdb's copy has only in-frame clones and leaves some out. Found here are some 100,000 clones, about 60% of them singletons; the top ten hold approximately 3%. This TCR was sampled from a human donor in good health. The material sequenced was CD4+ T cells sorted from blood.

The CDR3 spells CASSARGGGNQPQHF. The CDR3 DNA sequence: TGTGCCAGCAGCGCCAGGGGAGGCGGCAATCAGCCCCAGCATTTT. The chain recombines TRBV2 with TRBJ1-5; maybe TRBD1 (6 bases). Trimming removed 6 bases from V and 2 bases from J, with 14 bases in between. Germline CDR1 is SNHLY and CDR2 is FYNNEI. The CDR3 extends over 15 amino acids.